The clone carrying this T cell receptor beta chain was seen at least ten times. The target antigen is unknown. These data come from a study of T cell repertoires in cytomegalovirus infection. For the study at large: Both a matching HLA type and CMV infection were indicated by public TCR beta signatures.

Overall study findings and caveats: Across the ex vivo response, the dominant clonotypes were HLA-C-restricted CMV-specific TCR beta clonotypes.

The germline gives CDR1 MNHEY, CDR2 SVGEGT. V lost 8 bases to trimming and J lost 3 bases; unmatched junction nucleotides: 31. This CDR3 region has 21 residues. A single record per CDR3 protein comes from TCRdb applying MiXCR to the reads. Counted here are approximately 500,000 distinct CDR3 sequences, 10% to 12% occurring once; the ten biggest clones make up about 9.4%. Sequencing used PBMCs. The chain recombines TRBV6-2 or TRBV6-3 with TRBJ2-7; 7 bases are a match to TRBD1. The receptor comes from a human donor in good health (CMV status not recorded). Some clones in this sample may be carry-over from other donors' samples. The CDR3 nucleotides are TGTGCCAGCTGGGGGAAACACCTGGTCTGGGACAGACACCATCGAGTCTACGAGCAGTACTTC. Translating gives CASWGKHLVWDRHHRVYEQYF.